This T cell receptor (beta chain) was identified in a study of cytomegalovirus exposure and HLA in healthy donors. The V gene's germline CDR1 is ENHRY and CDR2 SYGVKD. This CDR3 is built from 16 residues. The J segment lost 6 bases and the V segment lost 2 bases, leaving 11 bases of the junction unmatched. In the PCR, 60 Vbeta and 13 Jbeta primers were used. Original processing notes: In a later analysis, of 80 million to 90 million unique beta chains, some 10 million appeared in at least two donors. The protocol was immunoSEQ multiplex PCR, while the TCRdb copy is restricted to in-frame clones and leaves out a portion. V and J calls and clone size follow that table, whereas D and trimming were derived from the DNA. Its table lists approximately 180,000 clones.

This rearrangement joins TRBV10-3 to TRBJ2-3; 7 bases agree with TRBD1. The clonotype originates from a man aged 25 to 45 in good health and CMV-seronegative. The sample comprised PBMCs. The CDR3 is CAISEAGRGSEDTQYF. CDR3 sequence (DNA): TGTGCCATCAGTGAGGCGGGCAGGGGGTCGGAGGATACGCAGTATTTT.